This TCR beta chain was captured by sequencing in a study of Ad26.COV2.S vaccination and SARS-CoV-2 variants. Comments on this clone: The antigen is not known.

Treatment meaning: approximately 18 received Ad26.COV2.S at low or high dose, single or two shots; about 5 received placebo; per-sample allocation not given. Sampling happened 63 days after the first vaccine or placebo injection. Vaccine was an Ad26 vector expressing Wuhan-strain SARS-CoV-2 spike. Data came from immunoSEQ multiplex PCR; TCRdb stores just in-frame clones and leaves some out. The table has a few hundred thousand clones, less than 95% seen once; the top ten hold around 4.5%. Points from the study as a whole: Placebo recipients trailed vaccine recipients in spike-specific TCR breadth.

Germline CDR1 reads ENHRY; CDR2 reads SYGVKD. The CDR3 has 11 amino acids. V was cut by 6 bases and J by 12 bases, with 12 bases left in between. The clonotype originates from a person between 18 and 60 years old who received the Ad26.COV2.S COVID-19 vaccine or a placebo. The rearrangement links TRBV10-3 to TRBJ2-1; no reliable D call. The sequenced sample was peripheral blood, obtained in a trial of Ad26.COV2.S vaccine versus placebo. The CDR3 spells CAISREYGQFF. Written as DNA, the CDR3 is TGTGCCATCAGCCGCGAGTACGGGCAGTTCTTC.